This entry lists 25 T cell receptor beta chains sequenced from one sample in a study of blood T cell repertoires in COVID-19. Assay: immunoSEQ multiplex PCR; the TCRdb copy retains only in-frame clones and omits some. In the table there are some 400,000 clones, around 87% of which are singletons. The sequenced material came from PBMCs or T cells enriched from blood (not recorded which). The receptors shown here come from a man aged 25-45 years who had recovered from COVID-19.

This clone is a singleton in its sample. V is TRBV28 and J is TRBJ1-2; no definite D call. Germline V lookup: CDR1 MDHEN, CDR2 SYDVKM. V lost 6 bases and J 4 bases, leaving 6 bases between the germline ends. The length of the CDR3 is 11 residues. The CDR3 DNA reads TGTGCCAGCAGCGAGGGCTATGGCTACACCTTC. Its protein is CASSEGYGYTF.

The CDR3 sequence is CACQTRGPYQPQHF. CDR3 DNA sequence: TGTGCCTGCCAGACGAGGGGGCCCTATCAGCCCCAGCATTTT. The chain couples TRBV30 to TRBJ1-5; TRBD1 matches at 7 bases. The junction had 10 bases not matched to a gene; V was cut back by 6 bases and J by 5 bases. Germline V gives CDR1 GTSNPN, CDR2 SVGIG (reference sequence). This CDR3 has 14 residues.

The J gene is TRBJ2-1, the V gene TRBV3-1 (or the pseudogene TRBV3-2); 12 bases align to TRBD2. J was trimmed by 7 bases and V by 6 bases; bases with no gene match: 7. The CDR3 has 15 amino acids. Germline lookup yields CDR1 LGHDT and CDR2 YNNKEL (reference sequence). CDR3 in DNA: TGTGCCAGCAGACAGCTAGCGGGAGGGTTTAATGAGCAGTTCTTC. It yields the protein CASRQLAGGFNEQFF.

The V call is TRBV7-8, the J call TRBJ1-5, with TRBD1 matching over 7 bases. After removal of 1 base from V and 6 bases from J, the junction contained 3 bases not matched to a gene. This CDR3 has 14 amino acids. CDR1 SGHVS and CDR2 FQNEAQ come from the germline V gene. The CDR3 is CASSLETGTQPQHF. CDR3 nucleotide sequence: TGTGCCAGCAGCTTAGAGACAGGGACTCAGCCCCAGCATTTT.

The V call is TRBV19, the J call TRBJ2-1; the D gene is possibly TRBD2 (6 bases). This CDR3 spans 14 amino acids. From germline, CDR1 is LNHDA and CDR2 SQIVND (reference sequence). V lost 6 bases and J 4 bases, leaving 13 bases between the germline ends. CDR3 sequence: CASSTFGSYNEQFF. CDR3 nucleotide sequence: TGTGCCAGTAGCACCTTCGGGAGTTACAATGAGCAGTTCTTC.

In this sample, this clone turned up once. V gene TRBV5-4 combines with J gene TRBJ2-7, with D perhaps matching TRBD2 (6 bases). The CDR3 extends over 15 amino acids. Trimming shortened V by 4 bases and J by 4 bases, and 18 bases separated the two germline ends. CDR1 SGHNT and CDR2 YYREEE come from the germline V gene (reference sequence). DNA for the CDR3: TGTGCCAGCAGCCAATCCGGGACCCGGGGGTACGAGCAGTACTTC. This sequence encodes CASSQSGTRGYEQYF.

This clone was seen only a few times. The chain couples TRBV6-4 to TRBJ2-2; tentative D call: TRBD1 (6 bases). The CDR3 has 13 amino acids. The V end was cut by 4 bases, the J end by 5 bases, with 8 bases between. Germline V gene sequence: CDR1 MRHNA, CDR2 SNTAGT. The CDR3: CASSGQGTGELFF. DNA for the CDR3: TGTGCCAGCAGTGGCCAGGGGACCGGGGAGCTGTTTTTT.

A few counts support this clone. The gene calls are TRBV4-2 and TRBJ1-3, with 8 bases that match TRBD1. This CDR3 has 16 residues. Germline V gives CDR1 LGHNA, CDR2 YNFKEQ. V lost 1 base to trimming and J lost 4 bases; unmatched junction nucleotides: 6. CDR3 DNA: TGTGCCAGCAGCCAAGGGCAGGGGGCAGGGGGAAACACCATATATTTT. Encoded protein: CASSQGQGAGGNTIYF.

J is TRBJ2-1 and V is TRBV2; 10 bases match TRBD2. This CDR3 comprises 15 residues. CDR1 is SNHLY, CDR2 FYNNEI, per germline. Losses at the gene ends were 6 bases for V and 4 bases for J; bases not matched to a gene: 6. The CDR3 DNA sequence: TGTGCCAGCAGATCCGGGACTAGCGTATACAATGAGCAGTTCTTC. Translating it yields CASRSGTSVYNEQFF.

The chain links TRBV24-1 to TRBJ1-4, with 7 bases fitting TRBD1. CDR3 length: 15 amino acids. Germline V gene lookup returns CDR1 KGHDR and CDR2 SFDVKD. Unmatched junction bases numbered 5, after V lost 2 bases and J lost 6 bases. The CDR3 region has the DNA TGTGCCACCAGTGATTCCACTACAGGGGATGAAAAACTGTTTTTT. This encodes CATSDSTTGDEKLFF.

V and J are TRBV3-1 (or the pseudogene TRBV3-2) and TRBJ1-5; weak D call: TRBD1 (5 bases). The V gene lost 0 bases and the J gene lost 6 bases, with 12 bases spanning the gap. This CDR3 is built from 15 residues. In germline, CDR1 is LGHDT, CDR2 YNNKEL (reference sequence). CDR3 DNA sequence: TGTGCCAGCAGCCAAGATTCGACAGCGGGTCAGCCCCAGCATTTT. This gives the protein CASSQDSTAGQPQHF.

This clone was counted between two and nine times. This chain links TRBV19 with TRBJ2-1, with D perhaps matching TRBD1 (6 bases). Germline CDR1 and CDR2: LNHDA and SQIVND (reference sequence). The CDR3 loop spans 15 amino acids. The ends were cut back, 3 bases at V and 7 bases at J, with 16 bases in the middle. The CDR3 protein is CASSIGGPSRNEQFF. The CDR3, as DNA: TGTGCCAGTAGTATTGGGGGCCCGTCAAGAAATGAGCAGTTCTTC.

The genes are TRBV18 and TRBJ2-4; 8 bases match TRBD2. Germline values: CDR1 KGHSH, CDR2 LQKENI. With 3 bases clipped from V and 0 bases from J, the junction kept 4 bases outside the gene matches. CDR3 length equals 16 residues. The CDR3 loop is CASSPGLAGAKNIQYF. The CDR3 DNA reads TGTGCCAGCTCACCGGGGCTAGCGGGAGCCAAAAACATTCAGTACTTC.

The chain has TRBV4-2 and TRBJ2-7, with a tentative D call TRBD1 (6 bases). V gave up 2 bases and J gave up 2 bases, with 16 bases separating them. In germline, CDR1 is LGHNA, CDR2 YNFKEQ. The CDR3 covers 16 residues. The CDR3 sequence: CASSQNAGTPAYEQYF. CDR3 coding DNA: TGTGCCAGCAGCCAAAACGCCGGGACACCCGCCTACGAGCAGTACTTC.

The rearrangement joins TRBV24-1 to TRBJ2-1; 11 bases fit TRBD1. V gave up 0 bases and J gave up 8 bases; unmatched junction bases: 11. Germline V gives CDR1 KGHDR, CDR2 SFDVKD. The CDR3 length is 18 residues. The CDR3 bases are TGTGCCACCAGTGATTTGGGGGGCGGGACAGGGGGGTCTGATGAGCAGTTCTTC. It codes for CATSDLGGGTGGSDEQFF.

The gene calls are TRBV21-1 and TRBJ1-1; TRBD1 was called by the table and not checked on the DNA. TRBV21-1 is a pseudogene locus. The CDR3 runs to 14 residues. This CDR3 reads CASSNDSMNTEAFF. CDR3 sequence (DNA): TGTGCCAGCAGCAACGACAGTATGAACACTGAAGCTTTCTTT.

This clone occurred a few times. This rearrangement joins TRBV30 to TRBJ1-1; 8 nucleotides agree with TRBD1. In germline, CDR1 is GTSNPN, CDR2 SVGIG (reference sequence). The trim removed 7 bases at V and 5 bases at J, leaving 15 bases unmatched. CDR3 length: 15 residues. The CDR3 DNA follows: TGTGCCTTCTCCGACTCAAGACAGGGGAGGACTGAAGCTTTCTTT. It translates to CAFSDSRQGRTEAFF. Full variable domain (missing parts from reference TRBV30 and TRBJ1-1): SQTIHQWPATLVQPVGSPLSLECTVEGTSNPNLYWYRQAAGRGLQLLFYSVGIGQISSEVPQNLSASRPQDRQFILSSKKLLLSDSGFYLCAFSDSRQGRTEAFFGQGTRLTVV.

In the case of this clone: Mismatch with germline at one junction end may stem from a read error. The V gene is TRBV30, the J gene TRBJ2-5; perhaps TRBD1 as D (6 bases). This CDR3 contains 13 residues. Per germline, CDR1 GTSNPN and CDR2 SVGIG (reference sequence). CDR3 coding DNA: TGTGCCTGGAGTGCACAGCTACCACAGGGTATGGACTTC. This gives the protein CAWSAQLPQGMDF.

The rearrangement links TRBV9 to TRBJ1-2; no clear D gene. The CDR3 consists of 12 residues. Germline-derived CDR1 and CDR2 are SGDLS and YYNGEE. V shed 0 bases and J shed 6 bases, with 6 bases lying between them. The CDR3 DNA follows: TGTGCCAGCAGCGTAGGACTTAATGGCTACACCTTC. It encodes CASSVGLNGYTF.

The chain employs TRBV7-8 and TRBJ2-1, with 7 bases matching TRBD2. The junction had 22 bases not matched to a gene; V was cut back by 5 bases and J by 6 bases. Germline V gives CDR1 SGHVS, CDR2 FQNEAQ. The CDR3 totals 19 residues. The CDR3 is CASSPMDVMGEGRPNEQFF. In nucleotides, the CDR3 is TGTGCCAGCAGCCCAATGGACGTTATGGGGGAGGGTAGACCCAATGAGCAGTTCTTC.

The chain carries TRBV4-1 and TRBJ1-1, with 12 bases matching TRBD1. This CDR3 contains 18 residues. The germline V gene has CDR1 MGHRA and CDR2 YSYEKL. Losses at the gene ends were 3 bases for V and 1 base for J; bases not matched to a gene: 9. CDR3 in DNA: TGCGCCAGCAGCCAGAATCCGGGACAGGGGGCTACGAACACTGAAGCTTTCTTT. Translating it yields CASSQNPGQGATNTEAFF.

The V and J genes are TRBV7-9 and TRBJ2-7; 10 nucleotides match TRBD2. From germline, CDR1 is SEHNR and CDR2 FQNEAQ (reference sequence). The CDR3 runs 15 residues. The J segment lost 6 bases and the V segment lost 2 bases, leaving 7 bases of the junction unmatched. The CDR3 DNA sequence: TGTGCCAGCAGCTTAACGCTAGCGGGAGTCTCCGAGCAGTACTTC. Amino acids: CASSLTLAGVSEQYF.

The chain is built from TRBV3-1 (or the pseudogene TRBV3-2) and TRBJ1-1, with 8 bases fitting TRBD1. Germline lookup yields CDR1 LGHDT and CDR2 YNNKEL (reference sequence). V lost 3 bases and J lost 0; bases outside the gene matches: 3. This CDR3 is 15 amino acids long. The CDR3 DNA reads TGTGCCAGCAGCCAGACAGGGGTTATGAACACTGAAGCTTTCTTT. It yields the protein CASSQTGVMNTEAFF.

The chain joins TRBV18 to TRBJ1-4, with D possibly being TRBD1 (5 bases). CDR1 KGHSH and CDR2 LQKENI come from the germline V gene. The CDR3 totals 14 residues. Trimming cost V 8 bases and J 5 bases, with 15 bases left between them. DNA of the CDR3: TGTGCCAGCCGTGACAGCAGCCGGAATGAAAAACTGTTTTTT. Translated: CASRDSSRNEKLFF.

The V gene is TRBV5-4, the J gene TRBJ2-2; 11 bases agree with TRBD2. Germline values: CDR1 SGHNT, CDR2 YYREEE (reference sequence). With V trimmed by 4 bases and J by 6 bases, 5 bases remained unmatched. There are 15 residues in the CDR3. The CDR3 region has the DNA TGTGCCAGCAGCGGGGGGGGACTAGCGGCCGGGGAGCTGTTTTTT. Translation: CASSGGGLAAGELFF.